The 28 T cell receptor beta chains presented below share a single source sample, sequenced in a study of T cells in Graves' hyperthyroidism and ophthalmopathy. It was RNA transcripts that yielded the amplified TCR beta CDR3 regions. The HTBI primer set drove a first-round RT-PCR of the TCR CDR3. TCRdb re-derived calls from the multiplex PCR reads in MiXCR, one entry per CDR3 protein. The sample holds approximately 600,000 distinct CDR3 sequences, less than 25% seen once. The sample taken for sequencing was blood. All receptors derive from a man aged 30 to 39 with Graves' ophthalmopathy.

DNA of the CDR3: TGTGCCAGCAGCTTAGCGCGTTCCTCGGGGGAGACCCAGTACTTC. Amino acids: CASSLARSSGETQYF. V usage is TRBV7-2 and J usage is TRBJ2-5; possible D gene TRBD2, 5 bases. This CDR3 is 15 amino acids long. The V gene's germline CDR1 is SGHTA and CDR2 FQGNSA. V lost 0 bases to trimming and J lost 5 bases, with 13 bases between them.

This clonotype was seen many times. The chain is built from TRBV2 and TRBJ1-4; perhaps TRBD1 as D (5 bases). The germline V gene encodes CDR1 SNHLY and CDR2 FYNNEI. This CDR3 is 13 amino acids long. The V end was cut by 11 bases, the J end by 8 bases, with 18 bases between. The CDR3 coding sequence is TGTGCCGGATGTGGCAGGGAAGGAGAAAAACTGTTTTTT. Its translation is CAGCGREGEKLFF.

There are a few counts of this clonotype. V is TRBV24-1 and J is TRBJ2-1; weak D call: TRBD1 (5 bases). This CDR3 contains 15 residues. Germline V CDR1 and CDR2: KGHDR, SFDVKD. Between the trimmed V and J ends, which lost 2 bases and 3 bases, there was a span of 10 bases. The chain's CDR3 is CATSDSWGYYNEQFF. CDR3 in DNA: TGTGCCACCAGTGATTCCTGGGGCTACTACAATGAGCAGTTCTTC.

This clonotype has just a few counts. The chain links TRBV5-6 to TRBJ1-3; the D gene is possibly TRBD1 (6 bases). Trimming stripped 3 bases from V and 0 bases from J, with 13 bases between. The CDR3 is 16 amino acids. Germline CDR1 is SGHDT and CDR2 is YYEEEE. CDR3 DNA: TGTGCCAGCAGCTCGGACAGCCCCTACTCTGGAAACACCATATATTTT. This gives the protein CASSSDSPYSGNTIYF. Variable domain in full (rest from reference TRBV5-6 and TRBJ1-3): DAGVTQSPTHLIKTRGQQVTLRCSPKSGHDTVSWYQQALGQGPQFIFQYYEEEERQRGNFPDRFSGHQFPNYSSELNVNALLLGDSALYLCASSSDSPYSGNTIYFGEGSWLTVV.

Comments on this clonotype: A read error is likely, as this CDR3 ends without the conserved phenylalanine or tryptophan. The rearrangement joins TRBV6-9 to TRBJ2-5, with unresolved D. V lost 3 bases and J lost 5, with 13 bases in between. The CDR3 is 14 amino acids. Per germline, CDR1 MNHGY and CDR2 SVAAGI. In nucleotides, the CDR3 is TGTGCCAGCAGTTACCAAGGAGACCCCGAGACCCAGTACCTC. This translates into CASSYQGDPETQYL.

The chain recombines TRBV11-2 with TRBJ2-6, with D perhaps TRBD2 (6 bases). This CDR3 has 13 amino acids. Germline values: CDR1 SGHAT, CDR2 FQNNGV. V was shortened by 8 bases and J by 2 bases, with 7 bases between the two germline ends. This chain's CDR3 is CASRGAGANVLTF. CDR3 nucleotides: TGTGCCAGCCGCGGGGCTGGGGCCAACGTCCTGACTTTC.

The chain combines TRBV9 with TRBJ2-1; the D is unclear. CDR1 is SGDLS, CDR2 YYNGEE, per germline. V was pared by 0 bases and J by 6 bases, with 7 bases between. There are 13 residues in the CDR3. The CDR3 region is CASSVGDANEQFF. In nucleotides, the CDR3 is TGTGCCAGCAGCGTAGGAGACGCCAATGAGCAGTTCTTC. The entire variable domain, with the rest obtained from reference TRBV9 and TRBJ2-1, is as follows: DSGVTQTPKHLITATGQRVTLRCSPRSGDLSVYWYQQSLDQGLQFLIQYYNGEERAKGNILERFSAQQFPDLHSELNLSSLELGDSALYFCASSVGDANEQFFGPGTRLTVL.

This clonotype was counted ten times or more. V usage is TRBV6-1 and J usage is TRBJ1-1; a weak D match, TRBD1 (6 bases). CDR3 size: 13 residues. Germline assignment: CDR1 MNHNS and CDR2 SASEGT. V was shortened by 5 bases and J by 7 bases, with 14 bases between the two germline ends. The CDR3 protein is CASSPGDRREAFF. CDR3 sequence (DNA): TGTGCCAGCAGTCCAGGAGACAGGCGTGAAGCTTTCTTT.

The chain uses TRBV10-3 and TRBJ2-1, with 7 bases matching TRBD1. CDR1 and CDR2 (germline): ENHRY, SYGVKD. This CDR3 comprises 14 residues. V trimming: 6 bases; J trimming: 5 bases; junction bases outside the gene matches: 7. CDR3 bases: TGTGCCATCAGGGGACAGAGCCCTAACAATGAGCAGTTCTTC. As protein: CAIRGQSPNNEQFF.

This clonotype was seen at least ten times. This rearrangement joins TRBV11-1 to TRBJ2-3; 7 bases line up with TRBD1. The V gene end was trimmed by 4 bases and the J gene end by 2 bases; junction bases not matched to a gene: 6. Germline loops: CDR1 SGHAT, CDR2 FQDESV (reference sequence). The CDR3 covers 15 residues. This CDR3 is CASSSPDRTTDTQYF. As DNA, the CDR3 is TGTGCCAGCAGCTCCCCGGACAGGACCACAGATACGCAGTATTTT.

J is TRBJ1-5 and V is TRBV5-1; possible D gene TRBD1, 6 bases. The CDR3 is 15 amino acids. Germline-derived CDR1 and CDR2 are SGHRS and YFSETQ. The V end was cut by 5 bases, the J end by 0 bases, with 12 bases between. The CDR3 nucleotides are TGCGCCAGCAGTGTCGGGGACATTAGCAATCAGCCCCAGCATTTT. Protein sequence: CASSVGDISNQPQHF. The complete variable domain, with remaining parts taken from reference TRBV5-1 and TRBJ1-5, reads KAGVTQTPRYLIKTRGQQVTLSCSPISGHRSVSWYQQTPGQGLQFLFEYFSETQRNKGNFPGRFSGRQFSNSRSEMNVSTLELGDSALYLCASSVGDISNQPQHFGDGTRLSIL.

The V and J genes are TRBV29-1 and TRBJ2-5; D possibly corresponds to TRBD1 (6 bases). The CDR3 is 14 residues long. CDR1 SQVTM and CDR2 ANQGSEA come from the germline V gene. V was shortened by 6 bases and J by 5 bases, with 19 bases between the two germline ends. The CDR3 reads CSVPERGSRETQYF. The CDR3 bases are TGCAGCGTGCCAGAGAGGGGGTCCAGGGAGACCCAGTACTTC.

Comments on this clonotype: Mismatch with germline at one junction end may stem from a read error. The V gene is TRBV11-2, the J gene TRBJ2-7, with 14 nucleotides matching TRBD2. Germline CDR1 is SGHAT and CDR2 is FQNNGV. The CDR3 is 17 amino acids. CDR3 amino acids: CASSYLTSGRVKYERYF. For the CDR3, the DNA is TGTGCCAGCAGCTACCTGACTAGCGGGAGGGTAAAGTACGAGCGGTACTTC. The full variable domain, with the rest looked up from reference TRBV11-2 and TRBJ2-7, is EAGVAQSPRYKIIEKRQSVAFWCNPISGHATLYWYQQILGQGPKLLIQFQNNGVVDDSQLPKDRFSAERLKGVDSTLKIQPAKLEDSAVYLCASSYLTSGRVKYERYFGPGTRLTVT.

The chain has TRBV7-9 and TRBJ2-1; 7 bases map to TRBD2. This CDR3 is 15 amino acids long. Germline trimming cut 4 bases from V and 6 bases from J; bases unmatched to any gene: 9. Germline-derived CDR1 and CDR2 are SEHNR and FQNEAQ (reference sequence). In DNA, the CDR3 is TGTGCCAGCAGCTCCTCTAGCGGACCCCTCAATGAGCAGTTCTTC. Protein: CASSSSSGPLNEQFF.

At least ten counts were recorded for this clonotype. V is TRBV6-1 and J is TRBJ2-3; 11 bases map to TRBD2. CDR1 is MNHNS, CDR2 SASEGT, per germline. V was clipped by 2 bases and J by 0 bases; unmatched bases: 10. The CDR3 length is 19 residues. CDR3 sequence: CASSEIVIAGGPSTDTQYF. CDR3 DNA: TGTGCCAGCAGTGAAATCGTCATAGCGGGAGGGCCAAGCACAGATACGCAGTATTTT.

In this sample, this clonotype turned up many times. The chain carries TRBV27 and TRBJ2-1; 8 positions match TRBD2. Germline CDR1 is MNHEY and CDR2 is SMNVEV (reference sequence). The CDR3 loop spans 17 amino acids. The trim removed 6 bases at V and 6 bases at J, leaving 16 bases unmatched. CDR3 amino acids: CASRKRTQGLDTNEQFF. In DNA form, the CDR3 reads TGTGCCAGCAGAAAACGAACACAGGGACTAGATACCAATGAGCAGTTCTTC.

The rearrangement links TRBV2 to TRBJ1-3, with a possible D match to TRBD1 (6 bases). V dropped 6 bases and J dropped 2 bases, with 23 bases sitting between them. The CDR3 extends over 18 amino acids. Germline V lookup: CDR1 SNHLY, CDR2 FYNNEI. The chain's CDR3 is CASSADRISWGPGNTIYF. The CDR3 nucleotides read TGTGCCAGCAGCGCGGACAGAATATCCTGGGGCCCTGGAAACACCATATATTTT.

The chain carries TRBV27 and TRBJ2-7, with 8 bases aligning to TRBD2. The germline V gene has CDR1 MNHEY and CDR2 SMNVEV (reference sequence). Unmatched junction bases numbered 6, after V lost 5 bases and J lost 6 bases. The CDR3 totals 13 residues. The CDR3 sequence: CASSITLAGEQYF. The CDR3 region has the DNA TGTGCCAGCAGTATCACCCTAGCGGGCGAGCAGTACTTC.

The chain employs TRBV6-1 and TRBJ2-7, with D unresolved. Germline assignment: CDR1 MNHNS and CDR2 SASEGT. This CDR3 is 16 amino acids long. Trimming left V 6 bases short and J 2 bases short, with 20 bases between. The CDR3 bases are TGTGCCAGCAGGGCTCTTATGGGCCATATCACCTACGAGCAGTACTTC. Translation gives CASRALMGHITYEQYF.

This chain connects TRBV7-9 to TRBJ2-3; 14 nucleotides match TRBD2. CDR3 length equals 17 residues. In germline, CDR1 is SEHNR, CDR2 FQNEAQ (reference sequence). V lost 3 bases to trimming and J lost 4 bases; unmatched junction nucleotides: 6. CDR3 residues: CASSFGTSGRRPDTQYF. In DNA form, the CDR3 reads TGTGCCAGCAGCTTCGGGACTAGCGGGAGACGACCAGATACGCAGTATTTT. The variable domain in full, completed from reference TRBV7-9 and TRBJ2-3, reads DTGVSQNPRHKITKRGQNVTFRCDPISEHNRLYWYRQTLGQGPEFLTYFQNEAQLEKSRLLSDRFSAERPKGSFSTLEIQRTEQGDSAMYLCASSFGTSGRRPDTQYFGPGTRLTVL.

This clonotype has ten or more counts. The CDR3 DNA reads as TGTGCCAGCAGCTCCCAGGTTAGGGATACGCAGTATTTT. This codes for CASSSQVRDTQYF. The J gene is TRBJ2-3, the V gene TRBV28, with no clear D. The germline gives CDR1 MDHEN, CDR2 SYDVKM. The CDR3 contains 13 residues. V lost 6 bases, J lost 6 bases, and 13 bases lay in between.

In its sample, this clonotype was seen once. A much larger clone lies a single base off, so this may be a read error. The V call is TRBV28, the J call TRBJ2-3, with TRBD2 matching over 10 bases. CDR3 length: 18 residues. With 7 bases clipped from V and 3 bases from J, the junction kept 16 bases outside the gene matches. From germline, CDR1 is MDHEN and CDR2 SYDVKM. In nucleotides, the CDR3 is TGTGCCAGCACTCCATCCGTAGGTAGCGGGAGGATAACAGATACGCAGTATTTT. Protein: CASTPSVGSGRITDTQYF.

This clonotype was counted ten times or more. The V call is TRBV20-1, the J call TRBJ2-5, with D perhaps assigned TRBD1 or TRBD2 (6 bases each). Per the germline V gene, CDR1 is DFQATT and CDR2 is SNEGSKA (reference sequence). Trimming stripped 1 base from V and 6 bases from J, with 21 bases between. This CDR3 has 16 residues. The CDR3 DNA follows: TGCAGTGCTAGAGCCCCCTGGCGGGAAGGGGGAAAGACCCAGTACTTC. It encodes CSARAPWREGGKTQYF.

In its sample, this clonotype was seen a few times. The chain uses TRBV25-1 and TRBJ1-5; D is possibly TRBD1 (5 bases). With 2 bases removed from V and 2 bases from J, the gap between germline ends came to 10 bases. The CDR3 is made up of 15 amino acids. Germline loops: CDR1 MGHDK, CDR2 SYGVNS. The CDR3 loop reads CASSELGEGNQPQHF. CDR3 coding DNA: TGTGCCAGCAGTGAACTGGGGGAGGGCAATCAGCCCCAGCATTTT.

This clonotype has a count of ten or more. The chain employs TRBV11-2 and TRBJ2-7; a possible D gene is TRBD2 (6 bases). This CDR3 region has 15 residues. Germline CDR1 reads SGHAT; CDR2 reads FQNNGV. Trimming took off 8 bases at V and 4 bases at J, with 21 bases between the two ends. In DNA, the CDR3 is TGTGCCAGCCGAAAACCGGGGGAGCCGACTTACGAGCAGTACTTC. Translating it yields CASRKPGEPTYEQYF. Using reference TRBV11-2 and TRBJ2-7 for the parts outside the CDR3, the full variable domain is EAGVAQSPRYKIIEKRQSVAFWCNPISGHATLYWYQQILGQGPKLLIQFQNNGVVDDSQLPKDRFSAERLKGVDSTLKIQPAKLEDSAVYLCASRKPGEPTYEQYFGPGTRLTVT.

The table lists this clonotype with a few counts. V is TRBV11-1 and J is TRBJ2-7; D is possibly TRBD2 (6 bases). CDR1 and CDR2 from the germline V gene are SGHAT and FQDESV (reference sequence). The CDR3 has 14 amino acids. Deletions cut 1 base from V and 6 bases from J, with 13 bases between. The CDR3 DNA is TGTGCCAGCAGCTTAGGTCTTTACGGGGGCGAGCAGTACTTC. It specifies CASSLGLYGGEQYF. The variable domain in full, with the rest retrieved from reference TRBV11-1 and TRBJ2-7, is EAEVAQSPRYKITEKSQAVAFWCDPISGHATLYWYRQILGQGPELLVQFQDESVVDDSQLPKDRFSAERLKGVDSTLKIQPAELGDSAMYLCASSLGLYGGEQYFGPGTRLTVT.

The gene calls are TRBV6-5 and TRBJ2-2; 8 nucleotides align to TRBD1. V lost 2 bases, J lost 4 bases, and 9 bases stayed unmatched. Looked up from germline, CDR1 is MNHEY and CDR2 is SVGAGI. The CDR3 consists of 17 residues. This chain's CDR3 is CASSYDPTGEGTGELFF. In nucleotides, the CDR3 is TGTGCCAGCAGTTACGATCCGACAGGGGAAGGCACCGGGGAGCTGTTTTTT.

In its sample, this clonotype was seen a few times. The rearrangement uses TRBV29-1 and TRBJ2-1, with 10 nucleotides matching TRBD1. CDR1 SQVTM and CDR2 ANQGSEA come from the germline V gene. V lost 8 bases, J lost 6 bases, and 10 bases stayed unmatched. The CDR3 has 14 amino acids. The CDR3 region is CSIAGTGAVNEQFF. Here the CDR3 DNA reads TGCAGCATAGCCGGGACAGGGGCTGTCAATGAGCAGTTCTTC.